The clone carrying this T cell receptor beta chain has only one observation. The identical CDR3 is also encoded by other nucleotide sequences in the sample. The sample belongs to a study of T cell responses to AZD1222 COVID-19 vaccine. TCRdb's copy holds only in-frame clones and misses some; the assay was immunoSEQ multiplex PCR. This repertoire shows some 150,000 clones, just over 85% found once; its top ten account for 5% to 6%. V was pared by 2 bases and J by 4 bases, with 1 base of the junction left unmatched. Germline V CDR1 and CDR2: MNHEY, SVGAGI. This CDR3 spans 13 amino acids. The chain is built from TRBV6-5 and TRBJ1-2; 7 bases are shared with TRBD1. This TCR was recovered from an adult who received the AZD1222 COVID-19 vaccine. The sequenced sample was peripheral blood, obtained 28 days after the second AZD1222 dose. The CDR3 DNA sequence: TGTGCCAGCAGTTACAGGGACAGCTATGGCTACACCTTC. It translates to CASSYRDSYGYTF.